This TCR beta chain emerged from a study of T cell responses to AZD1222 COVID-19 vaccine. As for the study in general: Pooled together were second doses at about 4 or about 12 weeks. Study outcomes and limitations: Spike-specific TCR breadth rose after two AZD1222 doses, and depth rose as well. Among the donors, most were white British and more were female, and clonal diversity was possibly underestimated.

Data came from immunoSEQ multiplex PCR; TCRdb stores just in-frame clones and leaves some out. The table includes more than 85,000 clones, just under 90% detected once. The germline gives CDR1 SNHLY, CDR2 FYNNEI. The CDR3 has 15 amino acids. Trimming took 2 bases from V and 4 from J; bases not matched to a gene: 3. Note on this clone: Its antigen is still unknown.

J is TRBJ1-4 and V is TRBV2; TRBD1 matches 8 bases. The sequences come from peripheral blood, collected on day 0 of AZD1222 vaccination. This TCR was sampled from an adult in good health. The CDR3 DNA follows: TGTGCCAGCAGTGAACAGGGGGCTATTAATGAAAAACTGTTTTTT. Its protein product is CASSEQGAINEKLFF.